This section outlines one TCR beta chain sequence together with its context. Its matching antigen is unknown. These data belong to a study of vaccination and CD4 T cells after COVID-19. The overall study: Nasal swab PCR had shown SARS-CoV-2 positivity in the convalescent patients (roughly 10 mild cases, one severe case). According to the study, participants were given two doses of BNT162b2 or mRNA-1273 vaccine. Stimulation of the cells used overlapping spike peptide pools from SARS-CoV-2 and from the common cold coronaviruses HCoV-NL63, HCoV-OC43 and HCoV-229E.

The CDR3 spans 14 residues. Germline CDR1 and CDR2: SGHTA and FQGTGA. Between the trimmed V and J ends, which lost 5 bases and 1 base, there was a span of 11 bases. Sequencing of cultured CD4+ T cell DNA used the Oncomine TCR Beta short-read assay. Via MiXCR, TCRdb re-called the PCR reads, giving one row per CDR3 protein. This table has over 8,000 distinct CDR3 sequences, 63% appearing once. Treatment specified: roughly nine-day PBMC culture with coronavirus spike peptide pools or control peptides (ViraFEST assay). The chain couples TRBV7-3 to TRBJ1-1; no reliable D call. This sequence originates from a human donor who had recovered from COVID-19. What was sequenced was CD4+ T cells from blood, cultured in vitro. The CDR3 protein is CASSPPGGNTEAFF. For the CDR3, the DNA is TGTGCCAGCAGCCCCCCGGGCGGGAACACTGAAGCTTTCTTT.